What follows describes a single T cell receptor beta chain. What it recognizes is unknown. The data stem from a study of neurological immune-mediated disorders. Trimming shortened V by 4 bases and J by 10 bases, and 17 bases separated the two germline ends. The CDR3 consists of 14 residues. CDR1 is KGHSH, CDR2 LQKENI, per germline. Synthesis of cDNA was carried out by template-switch 5'RACE. The reaction used 10-nucleotide random UMIs. Via MiXCR, TCRdb re-called the 5' RACE reads, giving one row per CDR3 protein. The sample contains some 37,000 distinct CDR3 sequences, about 14% of which appear only once. General observations from the study: While HTLV-1-associated myelopathy showed the greatest TCR clonal expansion, multiple sclerosis showed the least, falling below healthy controls. None of the CDR3 amino acid sequences found in expanded clones was shared across subjects. This suggests that the TCR-beta repertoires were private in all groups.

The sequence was collected from a woman in her forties or fifties with HTLV-1-associated myelopathy (HAM/TSP). The rearrangement uses TRBV18 and TRBJ2-1; possible D gene TRBD1, 6 bases. Material for sequencing was PBMCs. CDR3 sequence reads: CASSLSGVFNEQFF. CDR3 in DNA: TGTGCCAGCTCACTTTCAGGGGTATTCAACGAGCAGTTCTTC.